This TCR beta chain emerged from a study of T cells after posttransplantation cyclophosphamide. Study outcomes and limitations: Later post-transplant blood repertoires were often dominated by donor CD8+ memory clones. TRB overlap between skin or GI tissue T cells and blood was limited. Recipient CMV seropositivity and CMV reactivation strongly tracked TRB clonality.

Clones were read by immunoSEQ multiplex PCR, and TCRdb kept only the in-frame ones, dropping some. The sample includes about 21,000 clones, approximately 92% of them seen just once. Comments on this clone: Its antigen is still unknown.

Controls had myeloablative marrow grafts with methotrexate and calcineurin inhibitor, sampled at 1 year. The TCR comes from a female patient aged 25-40 years who received an allogeneic stem cell transplant from an unrelated donor, was CMV-positive, and had acute and chronic GVHD. Some T cells here may be from the graft donor. The sequencing here drew on PBMCs, taken approximately 370 days after allogeneic stem cell transplant with calcineurin inhibitor and methotrexate.

The CDR3 DNA reads as TGCGCCAGCAGCTTAATGACAGGGGACACTGAAGCTTTCTTT. Its translation: CASSLMTGDTEAFF. The rearrangement links TRBV5-1 to TRBJ1-1; TRBD1 agrees at 8 bases. From germline, CDR1 is SGHRS and CDR2 YFSETQ. J was trimmed by 3 bases and V by 2 bases; bases with no gene match: 3. The CDR3 spans 14 residues.